This paragraph covers one T cell receptor beta chain sequence. Its matching antigen is unknown. The data were taken from a study of cytomegalovirus exposure and HLA in healthy donors. Points from the study as a whole: According to the study, around 180 TCR beta chains were cytomegalovirus-associated.

The length of the CDR3 is 15 residues. Losses at the gene ends were 4 bases for V and 1 base for J; bases not matched to a gene: 5. Germline V CDR1 and CDR2: SGHDT, YYEEEE. The primer mix had 60 Vbeta and 13 Jbeta primers. The method was immunoSEQ multiplex PCR; TCRdb's version includes in-frame clones alone and lacks a portion of them. In the table there are some 150,000 clones, more than 60% of which are singletons. The genes are TRBV5-6 and TRBJ2-7, with 10 positions matching TRBD1. The sequence was obtained from a man in his forties in good health and CMV-seronegative. The sequenced sample consisted of PBMCs. CDR3 DNA: TGTGCCAGCAGCGCGGGACAGGGGAATTCCTACGAGCAGTACTTC. This encodes CASSAGQGNSYEQYF.